The clone carrying this T cell receptor (beta chain) has a single count. This record comes from a study of control samples from healthy donors and cancer patients. Generated by immunoSEQ multiplex PCR, the TCRdb table keeps only in-frame clones and is missing some. The repertoire holds tens of thousands of clones, with less than 95% as singletons. This receptor was identified in a man aged 25 to 45 in good health. The sequenced material came from blood.

The DNA of the CDR3 is TGTGCCAGCAGCTCCTTCCGGGAGCGGGGTCCCTACGAGCAGTACTTC. Encoded protein: CASSSFRERGPYEQYF. The J gene is TRBJ2-7, the V gene TRBV13; TRBD2 aligns across 7 bases. J lost 2 bases, V lost 4 bases, and 11 bases had no gene match. Germline loops: CDR1 PRHDT, CDR2 FYEKMQ (reference sequence). The CDR3 has 16 residues.